The T cell receptor (beta chain) described here comes from a study of blood T cell repertoires in COVID-19. The assay was immunoSEQ multiplex PCR, and TCRdb's table has in-frame clones only and misses some. The table shows around 290,000 clones, with around 90% occurring only once. Participants were placed into cohorts based on the clinical history they reported. The V gene lost 1 base and the J gene lost 13 bases, with 13 bases spanning the gap. Germline-derived CDR1 and CDR2 are MDHEN and SYDVKM. The CDR3 runs to 13 residues. This chain connects TRBV28 to TRBJ1-4; D might be TRBD1 (5 bases). The source material was PBMCs or T cells enriched from blood (not recorded which). The sequence derives from a woman under 40 who had recovered from COVID-19. The CDR3 loop is CASSLLRSQGLFF. CDR3 bases: TGTGCCAGCAGTTTATTGAGGTCCCAGGGACTGTTTTTT.